Presented here are 18 T cell receptor beta chains from one specimen sequenced in a study of OX40 agonist ivuxolimab in advanced cancers. Only in-frame clones appear in the TCRdb table, and some are missing; sequencing was by immunoSEQ multiplex PCR. The top ten clones hold 0.33% of a sample with tens of thousands of clones, roughly 91% of them seen once. Sequenced here: CD4+ or CD8+ T cells sorted from blood, sampled in a trial of the OX40 agonist ivuxolimab. These receptor sequences come from an adult with an advanced solid tumor such as melanoma, head and neck, liver or kidney cancer.

This rearrangement joins TRBV14 to TRBJ2-3; either TRBD1 or TRBD2 may supply D (6 bases each). CDR3 length equals 19 residues. Trimming took 0 bases from V and 0 from J, leaving 19 bases between them. Germline V CDR1 and CDR2: SGHDN, FVKESK. DNA of the CDR3: TGTGCCAGCAGCCAAGAAGGGGGGAGAAGGACACTGAGCACAGATACGCAGTATTTT. It encodes CASSQEGGRRTLSTDTQYF.

The V call is TRBV4-1, the J call TRBJ1-4; D not resolved. This CDR3 comprises 14 residues. Trimming removed 0 bases from V and 6 bases from J, with 8 bases in between. From germline, CDR1 is MGHRA and CDR2 YSYEKL. The CDR3 reads CASSQEVTDEKLFF. The CDR3 DNA sequence: TGCGCCAGCAGCCAAGAGGTAACCGATGAAAAACTGTTTTTT.

The rearrangement uses TRBV6-8 and TRBJ2-2; D may be TRBD1 (5 bases). Germline loops: CDR1 MNHGY, CDR2 SAAAGT. V gave up 5 bases and J gave up 3 bases, with 13 bases separating them. The CDR3 totals 15 residues. CDR3 coding DNA: TGTGCCAGCAGTCCCTACAGGATCCACACCGGGGAGCTGTTTTTT. Protein product: CASSPYRIHTGELFF.

J is TRBJ2-3 and V is TRBV7-8; 9 bases are a match to TRBD1. Germline V lookup: CDR1 SGHVS, CDR2 FQNEAQ. V lost 2 bases and J lost 4; bases outside the gene matches: 7. This CDR3 has 16 amino acids. The CDR3 bases are TGTGCCAGCAGCTTACCTGGACAGGGGTGGGCAGATACGCAGTATTTT. Translated: CASSLPGQGWADTQYF.

This chain uses TRBV21-1 with TRBJ2-4; TRBD1 reflects the table's D call only, with no check against the DNA. TRBV21-1 is labeled a pseudogene. The CDR3 is 20 amino acids. This CDR3 reads CASSRSSGTGGPLAKNIQYF. CDR3 DNA sequence: TGTGCCAGCAGCAGGAGCTCCGGGACAGGGGGCCCCCTGGCCAAAAACATTCAGTACTTC.

The CDR3 nucleotides are TGTGCCAGCAGTTTTATGCGGCGCGGTATCTTCATGAACACTGAAGCTTTCTTT. Translating gives CASSFMRRGIFMNTEAFF. The V and J genes are TRBV27 and TRBJ1-1; D unclear. CDR1 MNHEY and CDR2 SMNVEV come from the germline V gene (reference sequence). This CDR3 has 18 residues. Between the trimmed V and J ends, which lost 3 bases and 0 bases, there was a span of 20 bases.

This chain uses TRBV4-1 with TRBJ2-3; maybe TRBD2 (5 bases). The germline CDR1 and CDR2 sequences are MGHRA and YSYEKL. V gave up 5 bases and J gave up 0 bases, with 6 bases separating them. CDR3 length: 13 amino acids. CDR3 region: CASSWTSTDTQYF. The CDR3 bases are TGCGCCAGCAGCTGGACTAGCACAGATACGCAGTATTTT.

This clone occurred once. Other DNA sequences in this specimen translate into the identical CDR3. This chain joins TRBV19 and TRBJ2-2, with TRBD1 identical over 9 bases. The CDR3 sequence is 15 residues long. V lost 3 bases and J lost 5; bases outside the gene matches: 4. Looked up from germline, CDR1 is LNHDA and CDR2 is SQIVND (reference sequence). The CDR3 region has the DNA TGTGCCAGTAGTATCAACAGGGGGCCAACCGGGGAGCTGTTTTTT. Translation gives CASSINRGPTGELFF.

The J gene is TRBJ2-3, the V gene TRBV5-1, with TRBD2 matching over 9 bases. This CDR3 is 16 amino acids long. Germline CDR1 reads SGHRS; CDR2 reads YFSETQ. Trimming at V came to 4 bases and at J to 2 bases, leaving 8 bases not matched to a gene. The CDR3 sequence is CASSATRGGITDTQYF. CDR3 nucleotides: TGCGCCAGCAGCGCGACGCGGGGGGGCATCACAGATACGCAGTATTTT.

V usage is TRBV7-3 and J usage is TRBJ1-1; TRBD1 matches at 9 bases. CDR3 length: 14 residues. J lost 4 bases, V lost 5 bases, and 5 bases had no gene match. Germline V gene lookup returns CDR1 SGHTA and CDR2 FQGTGA. The CDR3 DNA is TGTGCCAGCAGCCCGACGACAGGGGGCACTGAAGCTTTCTTT. Encoded protein: CASSPTTGGTEAFF.

This rearrangement joins TRBV6-1 to TRBJ2-7; the match to TRBD1 covers 10 bases. The J segment lost 2 bases and the V segment lost 8 bases, leaving 9 bases of the junction unmatched. The CDR3 extends over 15 amino acids. Germline V gives CDR1 MNHNS, CDR2 SASEGT. CDR3 DNA: TGTGCCAGCGACCTCCGGACAGGGGGAACCTACGAGCAGTACGTC. Residues: CASDLRTGGTYEQYV.

This sequence joins TRBV6-5 and TRBJ1-5, with D hard to call. Germline V gene lookup returns CDR1 MNHEY and CDR2 SVGAGI. The CDR3 length is 15 residues. Deletions cut 4 bases from V and 2 bases from J, with 12 bases between. The CDR3 protein is CASSSTAGGNQPQHF. CDR3 DNA: TGTGCCAGCAGTTCGACGGCGGGTGGCAATCAGCCCCAGCATTTT.

This clone was recorded only once. The J gene is TRBJ2-5, the V gene TRBV30, with TRBD2 matching over 8 bases. Germline-derived CDR1 and CDR2 are GTSNPN and SVGIG (reference sequence). The V segment lost 2 bases and the J segment 5 bases; nucleotides outside the gene matches: 10. The CDR3 consists of 15 residues. The CDR3 region has the DNA TGTGCCTGGAGTTCCACGGGGGGGGCTTGGGAGACCCAGTACTTC. Encoded protein: CAWSSTGGAWETQYF.

The chain uses TRBV25-1 and TRBJ1-2, with 7 nucleotides matching TRBD1. V gave up 5 bases and J gave up 6 bases; unmatched junction bases: 9. The CDR3 has 14 amino acids. Looked up from germline, CDR1 is MGHDK and CDR2 is SYGVNS. The DNA for the CDR3 is TGTGCCAGCAGTCCCACCACAGGGGAAAATGGCTACACCTTC. Amino acid sequence: CASSPTTGENGYTF.

V is TRBV5-1 and J is TRBJ2-3; 10 bases are shared with TRBD2. Germline lookup yields CDR1 SGHRS and CDR2 YFSETQ. The CDR3 runs to 18 residues. With 3 bases clipped from V and 4 bases from J, the junction kept 14 bases outside the gene matches. Written as DNA, the CDR3 is TGCGCCAGCAGCTACGGTTTACTAGCGGGGTCGACGGCAGATACGCAGTATTTT. Amino acid sequence: CASSYGLLAGSTADTQYF.

V and J are TRBV18 and TRBJ2-3, with 9 bases lining up with TRBD1. CDR3 length equals 16 residues. Germline V gene sequence: CDR1 KGHSH, CDR2 LQKENI. J lost 2 bases, V lost 3 bases, and 6 bases had no gene match. CDR3: CASSPQGTGPTDTQYF. CDR3 coding DNA: TGTGCCAGCTCACCCCAGGGGACAGGGCCCACAGATACGCAGTATTTT.

The chain combines TRBV28 with TRBJ2-2; TRBD2 agrees at 10 bases. The CDR3 totals 16 residues. Germline lookup yields CDR1 MDHEN and CDR2 SYDVKM. Germline trimming cut 8 bases from V and 1 base from J; bases unmatched to any gene: 7. CDR3 DNA sequence: TGTGCCAGCCACGAAACTAGCGGGGTGAACACCGGGGAGCTGTTTTTT. Translation: CASHETSGVNTGELFF.

This clone has just a few counts. The chain is built from TRBV19 and TRBJ1-2, with 7 positions matching TRBD1. V lost 5 bases, J lost 4 bases, and 10 bases stayed unmatched. The germline V gene encodes CDR1 LNHDA and CDR2 SQIVND (reference sequence). This CDR3 has 15 residues. CDR3 nucleotides: TGTGCCAGTAGTTCGCTGAGGACAGGAACCTATGGCTACACCTTC. Its protein product is CASSSLRTGTYGYTF. Complete variable domain (other parts from reference TRBV19 and TRBJ1-2): DGGITQSPKYLFRKEGQNVTLSCEQNLNHDAMYWYRQDPGQGLRLIYYSQIVNDFQKGDIAEGYSVSREKKESFPLTVTSAQKNPTAFYLCASSSLRTGTYGYTFGSGTRLTVV.